This TCR beta chain was captured by sequencing in a study of breast tumors, draining lymph nodes, adjacent tissues. MiXCR, run by TCRdb on the multiplex PCR reads, gives a single entry per CDR3 protein. The sample holds over 20,000 distinct CDR3 sequences, approximately 31% seen once. This clonotype appeared many times. Looked up from germline, CDR1 is MNHNS and CDR2 is SASEGT. With V trimmed by 4 bases and J by 0 bases, 9 bases remained unmatched. The CDR3 runs to 18 residues. The sequenced sample consisted of breast tumor tissue. The sequence derives from a female donor with breast cancer. Some clones in this sample may be carry-over from other donors' samples. The rearrangement joins TRBV6-1 to TRBJ2-6; 7 nucleotides align to TRBD1. Written as DNA, the CDR3 is TGTGCCAGCAGTGCGGGACAGCGGATCTACTCTGGGGCCAACGTCCTGACTTTC. Amino acids: CASSAGQRIYSGANVLTF.